This is a list of T cell receptor beta chains from one sample in a study of OX40 agonist ivuxolimab in advanced cancers. The repertoire was sequenced with immunoSEQ multiplex PCR; TCRdb's copy has only in-frame clones and lacks some. The sample has approximately 70,000 clones; roughly nine tenths are singletons. Sequenced material: CD4+ or CD8+ T cells sorted from blood, taken in a trial of the OX40 agonist ivuxolimab. Source of these receptors: an adult with an advanced solid tumor such as melanoma, head and neck, liver or kidney cancer. Both conserved end residues are part of each CDR3. The order of the fields is J gene, clone size, V gene, D gene, CDR3 protein, CDR3 DNA. The D gene is left open where the match is weak. Clone size is stated in some rows and not others, as once, few, many or a class when expanded.

TRBJ1-4 | few | TRBV27 | NA | CASNSPGQGEKLFF | TGTGCCAGCAATTCTCCGGGGCAAGGAGAAAAACTGTTTTTT
TRBJ1-4 | NA | TRBV6-6 | NA | CASRRQPTNEKLFF | TGTGCCAGCAGGCGACAGCCAACTAATGAAAAACTGTTTTTT
TRBJ2-1 | NA | TRBV11-3 | TRBD2 | CASSLDGGTSGYNEQFF | TGTGCCAGCAGCTTAGATGGAGGGACTAGCGGATACAATGAGCAGTTCTTC
TRBJ2-7 | NA | TRBV18 | TRBD2 | CASSLTSGNYEQYF | TGTGCCAGCTCCTTAACTAGCGGGAACTACGAGCAGTACTTC
TRBJ2-1 | NA | TRBV28 | TRBD1 | CASNSGTVVNEQFF | TGTGCCAGCAATTCCGGGACAGTTGTGAATGAGCAGTTCTTC
TRBJ1-3 | NA | TRBV6-5 | NA | CASTRDNSGNTIYF | TGTGCCAGCACCCGGGATAACTCTGGAAACACCATATATTTT
TRBJ2-5 | few | TRBV6-1 | NA | CASSTTGLGQETQYF | TGTGCCAGCAGCACCACAGGGCTTGGGCAAGAGACCCAGTACTTC
TRBJ2-5 | NA | TRBV7-7 | NA | CASSPPGGRAETQYF | TGTGCTAGCAGCCCGCCCGGGGGCAGGGCAGAGACCCAGTACTTC
TRBJ2-5 | NA | TRBV7-2 | NA | CASSLEGSGETQYF | TGTGCCAGCAGCTTAGAAGGCAGCGGTGAGACCCAGTACTTC
TRBJ2-7 | once | TRBV9 | TRBD1 | CASSARQGISHEQYF | TGTGCCAGCAGCGCGCGACAGGGGATATCCCACGAGCAGTACTTC
TRBJ1-5 | once | TRBV30 | NA | CAWGPDSNQPQHF | TGTGCCTGGGGTCCTGATAGCAATCAGCCCCAGCATTTT
TRBJ1-1 | NA | TRBV19 | NA | CASSIGTAGAFF | TGTGCCAGTAGTATAGGGACCGCCGGGGCTTTCTTT
TRBJ1-3 | NA | TRBV19 | NA | CASSQGAGNTIYF | TGTGCCAGTAGCCAGGGCGCTGGAAACACCATATATTTT
TRBJ1-1 | few | TRBV28 | NA | CASSYSEYTEAFF | TGTGCCAGCAGTTACTCGGAGTACACTGAAGCTTTCTTT
TRBJ2-1 | few | TRBV27 | NA | CASSGGVSSSYNEQFF | TGTGCCAGCAGTGGCGGGGTATCCAGCTCCTACAATGAGCAGTTCTTC
TRBJ1-5 | few | TRBV5-1 | NA | CASSVGGLSNQPQHF | TGCGCCAGCAGCGTCGGGGGTTTGAGCAATCAGCCCCAGCATTTT
TRBJ2-3 | NA | TRBV4-1 | NA | CASSQDRLADTQYF | TGCGCCAGCAGCCAAGATCGTCTAGCGGATACGCAGTATTTT
TRBJ2-1 | NA | TRBV5-1 | NA | CASTKGSGWVNEQFF | TGCGCCAGCACCAAGGGGTCGGGTTGGGTCAATGAGCAGTTCTTC